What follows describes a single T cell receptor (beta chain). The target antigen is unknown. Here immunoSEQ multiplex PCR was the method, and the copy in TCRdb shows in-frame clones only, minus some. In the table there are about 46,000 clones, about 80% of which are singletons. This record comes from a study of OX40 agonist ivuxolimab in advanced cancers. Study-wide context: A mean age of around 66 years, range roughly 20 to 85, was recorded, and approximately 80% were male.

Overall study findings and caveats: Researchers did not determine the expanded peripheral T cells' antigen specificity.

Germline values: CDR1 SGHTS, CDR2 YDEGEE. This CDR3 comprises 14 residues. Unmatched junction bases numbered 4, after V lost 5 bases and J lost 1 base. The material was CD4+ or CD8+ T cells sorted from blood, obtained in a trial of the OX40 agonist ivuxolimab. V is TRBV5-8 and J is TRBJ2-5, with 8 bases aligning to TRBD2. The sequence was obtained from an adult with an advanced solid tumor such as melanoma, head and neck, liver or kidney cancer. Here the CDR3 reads CASRQLAVQETQYF. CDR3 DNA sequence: TGTGCCAGCAGACAACTAGCGGTCCAAGAGACCCAGTACTTC.